The 18 T cell receptor beta chains presented below share a single source sample, sequenced in a study of cytomegalovirus exposure and HLA in healthy donors. A multiplex PCR was run with 60 Vbeta primers and 13 Jbeta primers. Profiled with immunoSEQ multiplex PCR; TCRdb holds only in-frame clones, not every one. The sample has around 120,000 clones; roughly 80% are singletons. The sequenced sample consisted of PBMCs. The source is a female donor in good health and CMV-seropositive.

The chain recombines TRBV6-6 with TRBJ2-7; maybe TRBD1 (6 bases). The CDR3 is 14 residues long. The V end was cut by 6 bases, the J end by 2 bases, with 14 bases between. Germline-derived CDR1 and CDR2 are MNHNY and SVGAGI (reference sequence). DNA of the CDR3: TGTGCCAGCAGGACCGGTGGGACAACCTACGAGCAGTACTTC. Protein sequence: CASRTGGTTYEQYF.

J is TRBJ1-2 and V is TRBV6-5, with 9 bases identical to TRBD1. V trimming: 6 bases; J trimming: 2 bases; junction bases outside the gene matches: 7. The CDR3 runs 15 residues. Germline CDR1 is MNHEY and CDR2 is SVGAGI. CDR3 DNA sequence: TGTGCCAGCAGCCCTGGGACAGGGTCGAACTATGGCTACACCTTC. Amino acids: CASSPGTGSNYGYTF.

The J gene is TRBJ1-4, the V gene TRBV2, with D tentatively TRBD1 (6 bases). CDR3 length equals 13 residues. With 6 bases removed from V and 7 bases from J, the gap between germline ends came to 12 bases. CDR1 is SNHLY, CDR2 FYNNEI, per germline. Here the CDR3 reads CASSQDRLEKLFF. CDR3 nucleotide sequence: TGTGCCAGCAGCCAGGACAGACTTGAAAAACTGTTTTTT.

The rearrangement joins TRBV30 to TRBJ2-1; tentatively, D is TRBD2 (5 bases). The CDR3 is 15 residues long. Germline-derived CDR1 and CDR2 are GTSNPN and SVGIG (reference sequence). V was clipped by 0 bases and J by 1 base, with 10 bases between them. The CDR3 is CAWSVMDSSYNEQFF. In DNA, the CDR3 is TGTGCCTGGAGTGTAATGGACTCTTCCTACAATGAGCAGTTCTTC.

The chain is built from TRBV7-2 and TRBJ2-1, with a possible D match to TRBD2 (7 bases). The CDR3 has 15 amino acids. The germline CDR1 and CDR2 sequences are SGHTA and FQGNSA. V lost 1 base, J lost 5 bases, and 12 bases lay in between. The CDR3 is CASSLGEGEDNEQFF. The DNA of the CDR3 is TGTGCCAGCAGCTTAGGGGAGGGGGAGGACAATGAGCAGTTCTTC.

This clone was observed a single time. The rearrangement joins TRBV5-4 to TRBJ1-3, with a weak D call TRBD1 (5 bases). V dropped 4 bases and J dropped 3 bases, with 17 bases sitting between them. CDR1 SGHNT and CDR2 YYREEE come from the germline V gene (reference sequence). The CDR3 loop spans 16 amino acids. DNA for the CDR3: TGTGCCAGCAGCCCGGGGGGAGGCGCCGGTGGAAACACCATATATTTT. It is translated as CASSPGGGAGGNTIYF.

The V gene is TRBV7-3, the J gene TRBJ2-7, with a possible D match to TRBD2 (6 bases). This CDR3 spans 14 amino acids. V gave up 1 base and J gave up 3 bases, with 10 bases separating them. Germline assignment: CDR1 SGHTA and CDR2 FQGTGA. The CDR3 here is CASSLSGGVYEQYF. For the CDR3, the DNA is TGTGCCAGCAGCTTAAGTGGAGGGGTCTACGAGCAGTACTTC.

This clone was seen only once. This chain links TRBV27 with TRBJ1-2; a weak D match, TRBD1 (5 bases). V was pared by 5 bases and J by 3 bases, with 13 bases between. Germline-derived CDR1 and CDR2 are MNHEY and SMNVEV (reference sequence). The CDR3 sequence is 14 residues long. DNA for the CDR3: TGTGCCAGCAGTGCCCAGGGTAAAGACTATGGCTACACCTTC. Translating gives CASSAQGKDYGYTF.

The V gene is TRBV30, the J gene TRBJ2-1; TRBD2 is a possible D gene (6 bases). The germline V gene has CDR1 GTSNPN and CDR2 SVGIG (reference sequence). The CDR3 extends over 14 amino acids. The germline V and J ends were trimmed by 6 bases and 0 bases, with 12 bases remaining between them. The CDR3 protein is CACPSASSYNEQFF. As DNA, the CDR3 is TGTGCCTGCCCTAGCGCGAGCTCCTACAATGAGCAGTTCTTC.

This CDR3 reads CASSSERYYEQYF. CDR3 sequence (DNA): TGTGCCAGCAGCTCAGAACGATACTACGAGCAGTACTTC. The rearrangement joins TRBV7-2 to TRBJ2-7; D is unclear. This CDR3 comprises 13 residues. V was trimmed by 4 bases and J by 3 bases, leaving 10 bases between them. From germline, CDR1 is SGHTA and CDR2 FQGNSA.

V usage is TRBV5-4 and J usage is TRBJ2-7, with a weak D call TRBD1 (6 bases). V lost 2 bases, J lost 3 bases, and 12 bases lay in between. The length of the CDR3 is 14 residues. Germline assignment: CDR1 SGHNT and CDR2 YYREEE (reference sequence). This CDR3 reads CASSFTDRVYEQYF. In DNA, the CDR3 is TGTGCCAGCAGCTTCACGGACAGAGTCTACGAGCAGTACTTC.

This rearrangement joins TRBV7-8 to TRBJ2-1; 7 bases map to TRBD1. CDR1 is SGHVS, CDR2 FQNEAQ, per germline. Unmatched junction bases numbered 0, after V lost 0 bases and J lost 10 bases. CDR3 length: 12 amino acids. CDR3 residues: CASSLAQGEQFF. The DNA of the CDR3 is TGTGCCAGCAGCTTAGCACAGGGGGAGCAGTTCTTC.

A few counts support this clone. The genes are TRBV27 and TRBJ1-3; D possibly corresponds to TRBD1 (5 bases). The ends were cut back, 3 bases at V and 0 bases at J, with 9 bases in the middle. The CDR3 length is 15 residues. Per germline, CDR1 MNHEY and CDR2 SMNVEV (reference sequence). The CDR3 region is CASSLAGRSGNTIYF. The CDR3 DNA is TGTGCCAGCAGTTTGGCAGGGCGCTCTGGAAACACCATATATTTT.

V gene TRBV27 combines with J gene TRBJ2-2; no clear D. The CDR3 has 15 residues. V gave up 2 bases and J gave up 0 bases, with 7 bases separating them. The germline gives CDR1 MNHEY, CDR2 SMNVEV (reference sequence). The CDR3 reads CASSLRGTNTGELFF. The CDR3 DNA reads TGTGCCAGCAGTTTAAGAGGAACGAACACCGGGGAGCTGTTTTTT.

This rearrangement joins TRBV11-3 to TRBJ2-5, with D hard to call. The V gene lost 0 bases and the J gene lost 5 bases, with 7 bases spanning the gap. Germline-derived CDR1 and CDR2 are SGHNT and YENEEA. The CDR3 length is 13 residues. The CDR3 spells CASSLETQETQYF. The CDR3 nucleotides read TGTGCCAGCAGCTTAGAAACCCAGGAGACCCAGTACTTC.

This chain uses TRBV18 with TRBJ2-5, with 9 nucleotides matching TRBD1. Germline values: CDR1 KGHSH, CDR2 LQKENI. The CDR3 sequence is 14 residues long. The ends lost 4 bases at V and 4 bases at J; junction bases unmatched: 4. CDR3 amino acids: CASSRGQGGETQYF. The CDR3, as DNA: TGTGCCAGCTCACGGGGACAGGGAGGAGAGACCCAGTACTTC.

This chain uses TRBV2 with TRBJ2-7; TRBD2 matches 11 bases. The trim removed 3 bases at V and 1 base at J, leaving 5 bases unmatched. CDR3 length: 16 residues. Germline assignment: CDR1 SNHLY and CDR2 FYNNEI. The CDR3 sequence is CASSDISSGRSYEQYF. The CDR3 bases are TGTGCCAGCAGTGACATATCTAGCGGGAGGTCCTACGAGCAGTACTTC.

The V and J genes are TRBV6-6 and TRBJ2-7; 8 nucleotides agree with TRBD1. This CDR3 is built from 15 residues. Germline V gives CDR1 MNHNY, CDR2 SVGAGI (reference sequence). The J segment lost 5 bases and the V segment lost 7 bases, leaving 13 bases of the junction unmatched. CDR3: CASTLGGRGPNEQYF. CDR3 DNA: TGTGCCAGCACCCTGGGGGGCAGGGGGCCCAACGAGCAGTACTTC.